The next 17 T cell receptor beta chains were all read from a single sample in a study of OX40 agonist ivuxolimab in advanced cancers. The assay was immunoSEQ multiplex PCR, and TCRdb's table has in-frame clones only and misses some. The table shows 55,000 to 70,000 clones, with approximately 89% occurring only once. The material sequenced was CD4+ or CD8+ T cells sorted from blood, taken in a trial of the OX40 agonist ivuxolimab. The receptor set was obtained from an adult with an advanced solid tumor such as melanoma, head and neck, liver or kidney cancer.

The chain is built from TRBV4-2 and TRBJ2-7; D unresolved. The CDR3 covers 14 residues. V was pared by 0 bases and J by 2 bases, with 8 bases between. Germline V CDR1 and CDR2: LGHNA, YNFKEQ. CDR3 DNA sequence: TGTGCCAGCAGCCAAGAACGACGGGCCTACGAGCAGTACTTC. This gives the protein CASSQERRAYEQYF.

The chain joins TRBV5-1 to TRBJ2-6; D is perhaps TRBD1 (6 bases). The germline V and J ends were trimmed by 7 bases and 0 bases, with 14 bases remaining between them. The CDR3 runs to 16 residues. Germline CDR1 reads SGHRS; CDR2 reads YFSETQ. The CDR3 DNA follows: TGCGCCAGCCGGACAGAGACCGGCTCTGGGGCCAACGTCCTGACTTTC. Translating it yields CASRTETGSGANVLTF.

The chain has TRBV27 and TRBJ2-7; tentatively, D is TRBD2 (6 bases). CDR3 length: 16 amino acids. Per the germline V gene, CDR1 is MNHEY and CDR2 is SMNVEV (reference sequence). Trimming stripped 0 bases from V and 0 bases from J, with 12 bases between. CDR3 residues: CASSLSSQRASYEQYF. CDR3 in DNA: TGTGCCAGCAGTTTATCTAGCCAGCGGGCCTCCTACGAGCAGTACTTC.

The J gene is TRBJ2-1, the V gene TRBV9; no definite D call. V lost 0 bases, J lost 5 bases, and 6 bases lay in between. The CDR3 runs to 13 residues. Germline V CDR1 and CDR2: SGDLS, YYNGEE. CDR3 sequence: CASSVGRNNEQFF. In DNA, the CDR3 is TGTGCCAGCAGCGTAGGCAGAAACAATGAGCAGTTCTTC.

This chain joins TRBV18 and TRBJ2-3, with 7 bases fitting TRBD1. Per germline, CDR1 KGHSH and CDR2 LQKENI. The CDR3 is 14 residues long. Germline trimming cut 5 bases from V and 6 bases from J; bases unmatched to any gene: 8. CDR3 coding DNA: TGTGCCAGCTCAACGACAGGGAAATGGGATACGCAGTATTTT. It codes for CASSTTGKWDTQYF. The whole variable domain, filled in from reference TRBV18 and TRBJ2-3, reads NAGVMQNPRHLVRRRGQEARLRCSPMKGHSHVYWYRQLPEEGLKFMVYLQKENIIDESGMPKERFSAEFPKEGPSILRIQQVVRGDSAAYFCASSTTGKWDTQYFGPGTRLTVL.

The gene calls are TRBV5-4 and TRBJ2-5; no clear D gene. The V end was cut by 4 bases, the J end by 5 bases, with 6 bases between. Germline CDR1 is SGHNT and CDR2 is YYREEE (reference sequence). The CDR3 consists of 11 residues. The DNA of the CDR3 is TGTGCCAGCAGCCCCTCGGAGACCCAGTACTTC. Translated, it gives CASSPSETQYF. Full variable domain (remainder filled in from reference TRBV5-4 and TRBJ2-5): ETGVTQSPTHLIKTRGQQVTLRCSSQSGHNTVSWYQQALGQGPQFIFQYYREEENGRGNFPPRFSGLQFPNYSSELNVNALELDDSALYLCASSPSETQYFGPGTRLLVL.

V gene TRBV6-1 combines with J gene TRBJ1-5, with D hard to call. Per germline, CDR1 MNHNS and CDR2 SASEGT. V shed 2 bases and J shed 4 bases, with 21 bases lying between them. The CDR3 length is 18 residues. The CDR3 loop is CASSESIRVNFGNQPQHF. The CDR3 coding sequence is TGTGCCAGCAGTGAAAGTATACGGGTCAATTTCGGAAATCAGCCCCAGCATTTT.

The chain has TRBV2 and TRBJ2-7; D gene uncertain. The CDR3 totals 14 residues. V was trimmed by 3 bases and J by 0 bases, leaving 9 bases between them. CDR1 SNHLY and CDR2 FYNNEI come from the germline V gene. The CDR3 nucleotides are TGTGCCAGCAGTGAGCAGCGCCCCTCCTACGAGCAGTACTTC. This encodes CASSEQRPSYEQYF.

The chain is built from TRBV6-6 and TRBJ2-7; tentative D call: TRBD1 (5 bases). Trimming took 4 bases from V and 4 from J, leaving 11 bases between them. Germline CDR1 is MNHNY and CDR2 is SVGAGI (reference sequence). CDR3 length: 13 amino acids. CDR3 sequence reads: CASSSGMVYEQYF. CDR3 in DNA: TGTGCCAGCAGTTCAGGGATGGTGTACGAGCAGTACTTC.

Only one count was recorded for this clone. V gene TRBV5-1 combines with J gene TRBJ2-4; 10 nucleotides agree with TRBD1. The CDR3 sequence is 17 residues long. The V gene end was trimmed by 4 bases and the J gene end by 6 bases; junction bases not matched to a gene: 13. Germline values: CDR1 SGHRS, CDR2 YFSETQ. The CDR3 spells CASSVKTGTGDRNIQYF. The CDR3 nucleotides are TGCGCCAGCAGCGTCAAAACCGGGACAGGGGATAGAAACATTCAGTACTTC.

This rearrangement joins TRBV6-6 to TRBJ2-3; 10 bases are a match to TRBD2. Germline-derived CDR1 and CDR2 are MNHNY and SVGAGI (reference sequence). The J segment lost 1 base and the V segment lost 5 bases, leaving 6 bases of the junction unmatched. The CDR3 runs to 16 residues. The CDR3 spells CASSIGLAVGTDTQYF. The CDR3 DNA reads TGTGCCAGCAGTATCGGACTAGCGGTGGGCACAGATACGCAGTATTTT.

The chain combines TRBV5-5 with TRBJ1-2; 7 bases align to TRBD1. This CDR3 spans 15 amino acids. The germline V gene encodes CDR1 SGHKS and CDR2 YYEKEE (reference sequence). Germline trimming cut 0 bases from V and 0 bases from J; bases unmatched to any gene: 2. CDR3 in amino acids: CASSLGQGSNYGYTF. CDR3 DNA: TGTGCCAGCAGCTTGGGACAGGGATCTAACTATGGCTACACCTTC.

The chain uses TRBV6-6 and TRBJ1-1; 8 positions match TRBD1. Trimming cost V 7 bases and J 4 bases; bases outside gene matches: 5. Germline V lookup: CDR1 MNHNY, CDR2 SVGAGI (reference sequence). The length of the CDR3 is 13 residues. The CDR3 DNA sequence: TGTGCCAGCATAAATGGACAGGGCACTGAAGCTTTCTTT. Its protein product is CASINGQGTEAFF.

This clone was recorded a few times. This chain uses TRBV2 with TRBJ2-3; no reliable D call. V was shortened by 2 bases and J by 0 bases, with 3 bases between the two germline ends. Per the germline V gene, CDR1 is SNHLY and CDR2 is FYNNEI. The CDR3 loop spans 13 amino acids. CDR3 sequence reads: CASSEWSTDTQYF. The CDR3 coding sequence is TGTGCCAGCAGTGAATGGAGCACAGATACGCAGTATTTT.

In this sample, this clone turned up once. This chain connects TRBV12-5 to TRBJ2-3, with D perhaps TRBD2 (5 bases). V was clipped by 6 bases and J by 2 bases, with 9 bases between them. In germline, CDR1 is LGHNT, CDR2 FRNRAP. The CDR3 extends over 13 amino acids. The CDR3 coding sequence is TGTGCTAGTGGCCCGGACTCCACAGATACGCAGTATTTT. This gives the protein CASGPDSTDTQYF.

V and J are TRBV5-1 and TRBJ2-7; TRBD1 agrees at 7 bases. The CDR3 loop spans 14 amino acids. Losses at the gene ends were 0 bases for V and 4 bases for J; bases not matched to a gene: 4. Germline assignment: CDR1 SGHRS and CDR2 YFSETQ. The CDR3 protein is CASSLVDREYEQYF. The CDR3, as DNA: TGCGCCAGCAGCTTGGTTGACAGGGAGTACGAGCAGTACTTC.

The V and J genes are TRBV5-4 and TRBJ2-5; possibly TRBD1 for D (6 bases). CDR1 and CDR2 from the germline V gene are SGHNT and YYREEE (reference sequence). This CDR3 contains 14 residues. Trimming removed 0 bases from V and 3 bases from J, with 9 bases in between. The CDR3: CASSLVAGEETQYF. The CDR3 DNA sequence: TGTGCCAGCAGCTTGGTGGCAGGGGAAGAGACCCAGTACTTC.